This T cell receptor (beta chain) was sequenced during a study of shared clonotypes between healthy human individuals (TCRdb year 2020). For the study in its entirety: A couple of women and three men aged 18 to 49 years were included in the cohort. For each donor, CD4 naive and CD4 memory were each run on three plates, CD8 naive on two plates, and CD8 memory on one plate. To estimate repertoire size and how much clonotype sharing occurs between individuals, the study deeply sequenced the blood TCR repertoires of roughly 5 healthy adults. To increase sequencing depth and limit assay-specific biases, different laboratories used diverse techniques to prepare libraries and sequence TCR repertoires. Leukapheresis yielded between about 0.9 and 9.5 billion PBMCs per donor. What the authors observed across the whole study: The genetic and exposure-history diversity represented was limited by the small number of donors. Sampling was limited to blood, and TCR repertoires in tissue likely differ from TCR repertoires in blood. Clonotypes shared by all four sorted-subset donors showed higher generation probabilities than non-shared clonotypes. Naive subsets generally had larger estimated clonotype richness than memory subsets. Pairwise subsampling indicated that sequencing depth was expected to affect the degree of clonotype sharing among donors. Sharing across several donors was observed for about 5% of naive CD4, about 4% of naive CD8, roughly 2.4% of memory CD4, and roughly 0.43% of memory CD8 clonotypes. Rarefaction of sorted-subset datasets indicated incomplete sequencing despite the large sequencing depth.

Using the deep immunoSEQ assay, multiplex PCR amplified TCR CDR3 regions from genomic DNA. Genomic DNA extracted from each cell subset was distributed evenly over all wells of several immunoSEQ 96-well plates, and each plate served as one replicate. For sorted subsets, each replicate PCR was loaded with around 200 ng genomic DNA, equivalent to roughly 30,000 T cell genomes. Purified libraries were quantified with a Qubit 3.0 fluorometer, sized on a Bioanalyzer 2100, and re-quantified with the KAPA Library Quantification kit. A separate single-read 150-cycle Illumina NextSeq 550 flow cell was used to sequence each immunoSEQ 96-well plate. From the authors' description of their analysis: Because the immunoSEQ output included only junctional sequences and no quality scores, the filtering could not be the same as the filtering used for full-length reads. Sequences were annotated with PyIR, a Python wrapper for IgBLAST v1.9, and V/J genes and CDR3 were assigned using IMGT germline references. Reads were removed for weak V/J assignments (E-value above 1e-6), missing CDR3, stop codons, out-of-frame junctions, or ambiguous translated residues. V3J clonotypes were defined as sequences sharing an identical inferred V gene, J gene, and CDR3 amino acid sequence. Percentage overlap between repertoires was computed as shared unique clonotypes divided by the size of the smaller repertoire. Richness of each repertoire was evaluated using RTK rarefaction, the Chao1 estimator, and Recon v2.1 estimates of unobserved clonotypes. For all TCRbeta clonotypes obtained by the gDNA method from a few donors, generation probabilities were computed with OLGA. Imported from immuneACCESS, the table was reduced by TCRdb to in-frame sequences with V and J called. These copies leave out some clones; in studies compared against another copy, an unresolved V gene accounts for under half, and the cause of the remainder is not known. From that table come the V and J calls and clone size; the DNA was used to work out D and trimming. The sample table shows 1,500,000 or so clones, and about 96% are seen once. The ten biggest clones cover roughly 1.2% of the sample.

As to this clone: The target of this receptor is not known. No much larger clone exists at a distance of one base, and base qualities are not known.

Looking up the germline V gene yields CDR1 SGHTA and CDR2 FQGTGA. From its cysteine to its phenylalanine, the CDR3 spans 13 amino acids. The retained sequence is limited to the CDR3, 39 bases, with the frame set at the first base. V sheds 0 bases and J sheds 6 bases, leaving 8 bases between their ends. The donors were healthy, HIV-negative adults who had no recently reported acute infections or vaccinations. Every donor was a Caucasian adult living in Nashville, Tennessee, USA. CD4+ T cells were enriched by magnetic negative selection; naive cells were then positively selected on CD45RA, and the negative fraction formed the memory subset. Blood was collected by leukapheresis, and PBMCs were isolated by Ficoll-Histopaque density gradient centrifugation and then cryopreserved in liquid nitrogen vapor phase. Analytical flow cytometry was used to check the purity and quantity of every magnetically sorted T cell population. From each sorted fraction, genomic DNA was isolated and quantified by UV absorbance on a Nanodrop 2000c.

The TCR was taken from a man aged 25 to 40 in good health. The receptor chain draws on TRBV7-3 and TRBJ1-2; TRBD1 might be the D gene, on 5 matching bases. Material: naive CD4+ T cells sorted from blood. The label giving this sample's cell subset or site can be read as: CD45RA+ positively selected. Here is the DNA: TGTGCCAGCAGCTTAACGATGGGGGATGGCTACACCTTC. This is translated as CASSLTMGDGYTF.